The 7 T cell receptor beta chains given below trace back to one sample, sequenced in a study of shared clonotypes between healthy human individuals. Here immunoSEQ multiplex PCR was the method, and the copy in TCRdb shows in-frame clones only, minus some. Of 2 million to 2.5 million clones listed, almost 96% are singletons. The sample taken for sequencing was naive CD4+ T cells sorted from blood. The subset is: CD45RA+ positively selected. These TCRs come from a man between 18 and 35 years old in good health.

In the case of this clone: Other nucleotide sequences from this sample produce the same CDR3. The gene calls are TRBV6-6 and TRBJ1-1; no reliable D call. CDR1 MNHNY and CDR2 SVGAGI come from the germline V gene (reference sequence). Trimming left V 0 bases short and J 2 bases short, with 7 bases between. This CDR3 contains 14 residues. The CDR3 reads CASSYSGHNTEAFF. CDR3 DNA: TGTGCCAGCAGTTACTCGGGCCACAACACTGAAGCTTTCTTT.

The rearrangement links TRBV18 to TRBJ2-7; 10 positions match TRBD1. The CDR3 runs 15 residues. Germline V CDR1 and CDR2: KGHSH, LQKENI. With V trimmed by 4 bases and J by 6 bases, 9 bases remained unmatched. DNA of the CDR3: TGTGCCAGCTCACGGGCCGGGACAGGGGATGGCGAGCAGTACTTC. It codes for CASSRAGTGDGEQYF.

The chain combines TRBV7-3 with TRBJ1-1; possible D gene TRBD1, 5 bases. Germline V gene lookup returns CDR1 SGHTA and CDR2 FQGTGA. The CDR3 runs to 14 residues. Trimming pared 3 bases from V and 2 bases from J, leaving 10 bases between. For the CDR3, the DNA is TGTGCCAGCAGCTTCTCCAGGGTTAACACTGAAGCTTTCTTT. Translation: CASSFSRVNTEAFF.

In DNA form, the CDR3 reads TGTGCCATCAGGAAGGAGTCGGGGTATGGCTACACCTTC. It codes for CAIRKESGYGYTF. The genes are TRBV10-3 and TRBJ1-2; no clear D. CDR1 is ENHRY, CDR2 SYGVKD, per germline. Trimming pared 6 bases from V and 5 bases from J, leaving 13 bases between. CDR3 length equals 13 residues.

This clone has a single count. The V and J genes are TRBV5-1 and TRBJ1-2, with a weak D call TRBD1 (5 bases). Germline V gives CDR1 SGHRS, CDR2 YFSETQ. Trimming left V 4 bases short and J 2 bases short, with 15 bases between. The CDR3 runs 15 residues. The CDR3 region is CASSNVGTTNYGYTF. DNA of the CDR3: TGCGCCAGCAGCAATGTGGGGACGACGAACTATGGCTACACCTTC.

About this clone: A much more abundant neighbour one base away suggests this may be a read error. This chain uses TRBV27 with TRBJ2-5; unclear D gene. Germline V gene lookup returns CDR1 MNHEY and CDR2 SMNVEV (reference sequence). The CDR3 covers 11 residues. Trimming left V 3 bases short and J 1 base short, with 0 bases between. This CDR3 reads CASSFQETQYF. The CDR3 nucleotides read TGTGCCAGCAGTTTCCAAGAGACCCAGTACTTC.

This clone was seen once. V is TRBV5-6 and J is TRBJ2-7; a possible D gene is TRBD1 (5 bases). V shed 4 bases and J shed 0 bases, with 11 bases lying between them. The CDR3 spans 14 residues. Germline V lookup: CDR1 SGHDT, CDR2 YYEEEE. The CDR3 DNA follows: TGTGCCAGCAGCCAGACAGTACTCTCCTACGAGCAGTACTTC. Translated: CASSQTVLSYEQYF.